This T cell receptor (beta chain) is drawn from a study of T cell responses to AZD1222 COVID-19 vaccine. Study context: Recipients boosted at about 4 weeks or about 12 weeks are pooled.

Generated by immunoSEQ multiplex PCR, the TCRdb table keeps only in-frame clones and is missing some. The sample carries around 94,000 clones, around nine tenths recorded once. Worth noting for this clone: What it binds is not known.

Study-level results: Unmutated variant regions are reportedly the target of nearly half of TCRs that are spike-specific. It should be noted that donors were predominantly white British and more often female, and clonal diversity was possibly underestimated. Two doses of AZD1222 preceded a rise in Spike-specific TCR breadth and depth.

The germline V gene has CDR1 KGHDR and CDR2 SFDVKD. V lost 4 bases to trimming and J lost 5 bases; unmatched junction nucleotides: 11. CDR3 length equals 16 residues. This TCR derives from an adult in good health. The gene calls are TRBV24-1 and TRBJ1-2; 8 bases line up with TRBD1. This specimen was peripheral blood, taken on day 0 of AZD1222 vaccination. In DNA, the CDR3 is TGTGCCACCAGTGACCCCGAGACAGGGGTGGAGTATGGCTACACCTTC. Translation gives CATSDPETGVEYGYTF.